This TCR beta chain came from a study of T cell repertoires in cytomegalovirus infection. TCRdb reprocessed the reads via MiXCR and lists one record per CDR3 protein. The sample consists of about 600,000 distinct CDR3 sequences, roughly 26% of them appearing once. V was pared by 1 base and J by 3 bases, with 7 bases of the junction left unmatched. The CDR3 is 16 residues long. Per the germline V gene, CDR1 is DFQATT and CDR2 is SNEGSKA (reference sequence). The sample holds a few counts of this clonotype. V is TRBV20-1 and J is TRBJ2-1, with 9 bases aligning to TRBD1. This receptor was identified in a human donor in good health (CMV status not recorded). Some clones in this sample may be carry-over from other donors' samples. Sequencing was done on a sample of CD8+ T cells from PBMCs. The CDR3 DNA is TGCAGTGCTAGAGGGACCGGGACAGGGATCTACAATGAGCAGTTCTTC. Protein product: CSARGTGTGIYNEQFF.